A single T cell receptor (beta chain) is shown here with its context. The protocol was immunoSEQ multiplex PCR, while the TCRdb copy is restricted to in-frame clones and leaves out a portion. The sample carries about 55,000 clones, roughly 80% recorded once. This sample is part of a study of blood T cell repertoires in COVID-19. Whole-study context: Collection of acute and convalescent COVID-19 samples took place in the United States, Italy and Spain.

Per the germline V gene, CDR1 is MNHEY and CDR2 is SMNVEV (reference sequence). After removal of 2 bases from V and 3 bases from J, the junction contained 14 bases not matched to a gene. This CDR3 has 18 residues. The receptor was isolated from a human donor in a cohort sampled during active or convalescent COVID-19. The chain employs TRBV27 and TRBJ2-7, with 9 bases that match TRBD2. The sequenced sample was peripheral blood. Written as DNA, the CDR3 is TGTGCCAGCAGTTTAGGGGGGGACTGGAGCGGGGGGCTCTACGAGCAGTACTTC. This translates into CASSLGGDWSGGLYEQYF.